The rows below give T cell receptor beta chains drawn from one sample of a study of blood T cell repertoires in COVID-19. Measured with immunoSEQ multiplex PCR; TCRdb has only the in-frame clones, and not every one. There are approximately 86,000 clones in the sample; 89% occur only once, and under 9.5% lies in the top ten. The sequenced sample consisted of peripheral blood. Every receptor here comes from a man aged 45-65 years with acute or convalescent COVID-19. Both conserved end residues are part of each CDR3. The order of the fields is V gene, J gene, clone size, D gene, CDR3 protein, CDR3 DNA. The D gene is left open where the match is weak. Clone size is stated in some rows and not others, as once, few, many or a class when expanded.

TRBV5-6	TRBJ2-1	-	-	CASSLARGNRQFF	TGTGCCAGCAGCTTGGCCCGGGGGAATCGGCAGTTCTTC
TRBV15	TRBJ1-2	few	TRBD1	CATSSTGEYYGYTF	TGTGCCACCAGCAGCACAGGGGAGTACTATGGCTACACCTTC
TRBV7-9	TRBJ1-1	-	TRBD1	CASSQGATGYLATEAFF	TGTGCCAGCAGCCAGGGGGCGACGGGATATCTTGCGACTGAAGCTTTCTTT
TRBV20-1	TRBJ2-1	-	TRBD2	CSAWTSGEQFF	TGCAGTGCGTGGACTAGCGGGGAGCAGTTCTTC
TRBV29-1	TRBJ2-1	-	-	CSGPNEQFF	TGCAGCGGGCCTAATGAGCAGTTCTTC
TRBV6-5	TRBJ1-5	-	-	CASSYAGVRQPQHF	TGTGCCAGCAGTTATGCAGGGGTTCGGCAGCCCCAGCATTTT
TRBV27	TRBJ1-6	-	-	CASRGLGVNSPLHF	TGTGCCAGCAGGGGGCTTGGGGTTAATTCACCCCTCCACTTT
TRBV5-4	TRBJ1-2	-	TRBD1	CASSWTGDYGYTF	TGTGCCAGCAGCTGGACAGGCGACTATGGCTACACCTTC
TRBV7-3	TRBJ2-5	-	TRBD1	CASSVGQGQETQYF	TGTGCCAGCAGCGTGGGACAGGGGCAAGAGACCCAGTACTTC
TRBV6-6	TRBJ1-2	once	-	CASRPGTLYGYTF	TGTGCCAGCAGGCCGGGAACGCTCTATGGCTACACCTTC
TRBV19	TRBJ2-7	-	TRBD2	CASSTLAGGPNEQYF	TGTGCCAGTAGTACTCTAGCGGGGGGGCCGAACGAGCAGTACTTC
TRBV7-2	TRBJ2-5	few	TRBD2	CASSFTGGNIRETQYF	TGTGCCAGCAGCTTTACGGGGGGTAATATAAGAGAAACCCAGTACTTC
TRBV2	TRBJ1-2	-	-	CASSLDSYGYTF	TGTGCCAGCAGTCTCGACAGCTATGGCTACACCTTC